The entry below gives a single T cell receptor (beta chain) sequence along with its context. Its antigen is not known. This CDR3 is built from 12 residues. Germline CDR1 reads MDHEN; CDR2 reads SYDVKM. These data are taken from a study of T cells after yellow fever vaccination. TCRdb reprocessed the 5' RACE reads via MiXCR and lists one record per CDR3 protein. This sample has about 300,000 distinct CDR3 sequences, with 7.5% to 9.5% found just once. Study conclusions and caveats: When the response was secondary, it was weaker but reached its peak faster, day 5 versus 15.

The sequence was collected from a man younger than 35 who received the YFV17D yellow fever vaccine. This material consisted of CD4+ T cells sorted from PBMCs, taken 5 days after the yellow fever booster vaccination. This chain links TRBV28 with TRBJ2-7; D might be TRBD1 or TRBD2, each matching 6 bases. The CDR3 reads CASSAAAGGENV. The CDR3 region has the DNA TGTGCCAGCAGTGCGGCCGCCGGGGGCGAAAACGTC.